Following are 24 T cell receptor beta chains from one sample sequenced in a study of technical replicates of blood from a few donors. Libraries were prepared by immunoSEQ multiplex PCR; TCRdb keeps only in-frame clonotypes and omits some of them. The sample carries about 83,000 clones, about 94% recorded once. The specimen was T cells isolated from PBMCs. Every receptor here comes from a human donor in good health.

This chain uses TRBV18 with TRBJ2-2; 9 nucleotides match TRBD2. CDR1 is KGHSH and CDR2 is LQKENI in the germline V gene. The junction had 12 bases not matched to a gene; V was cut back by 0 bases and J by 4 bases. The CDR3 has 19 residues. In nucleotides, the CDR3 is TGTGCCAGCTCACCACCGGGACTAGCACTGCGAGGGGGCACCGGGGAGCTGTTTTTT. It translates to CASSPPGLALRGGTGELFF. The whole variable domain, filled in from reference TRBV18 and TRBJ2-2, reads NAGVMQNPRHLVRRRGQEARLRCSPMKGHSHVYWYRQLPEEGLKFMVYLQKENIIDESGMPKERFSAEFPKEGPSILRIQQVVRGDSAAYFCASSPPGLALRGGTGELFFGEGSRLTVL.

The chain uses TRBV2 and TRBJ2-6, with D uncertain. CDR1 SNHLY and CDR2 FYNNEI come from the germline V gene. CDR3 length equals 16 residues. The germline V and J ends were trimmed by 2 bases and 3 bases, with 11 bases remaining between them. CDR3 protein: CASSENGALGANVLTF. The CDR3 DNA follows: TGTGCCAGCAGTGAAAACGGAGCGCTTGGGGCCAACGTCCTGACTTTC.

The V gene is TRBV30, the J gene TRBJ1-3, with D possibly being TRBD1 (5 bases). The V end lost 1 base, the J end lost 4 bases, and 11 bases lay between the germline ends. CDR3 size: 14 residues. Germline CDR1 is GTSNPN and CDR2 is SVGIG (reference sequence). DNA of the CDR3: TGTGCCTGGAGTGACCCGGGACTGGGAAACACCATATATTTT. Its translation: CAWSDPGLGNTIYF.

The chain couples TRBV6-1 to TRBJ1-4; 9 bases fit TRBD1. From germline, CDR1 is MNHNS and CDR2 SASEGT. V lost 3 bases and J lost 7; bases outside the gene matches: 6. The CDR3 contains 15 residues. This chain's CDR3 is CASSDTGTGTEKLFF. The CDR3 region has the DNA TGTGCCAGCAGTGACACCGGGACAGGGACTGAAAAACTGTTTTTT.

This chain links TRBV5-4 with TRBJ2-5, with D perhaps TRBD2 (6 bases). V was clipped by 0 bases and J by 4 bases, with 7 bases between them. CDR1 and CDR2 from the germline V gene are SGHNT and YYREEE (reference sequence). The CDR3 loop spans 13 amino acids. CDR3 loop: CASSLAGGETQYF. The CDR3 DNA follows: TGTGCCAGCAGCTTGGCCGGGGGAGAGACCCAGTACTTC. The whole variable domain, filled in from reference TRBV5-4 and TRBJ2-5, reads ETGVTQSPTHLIKTRGQQVTLRCSSQSGHNTVSWYQQALGQGPQFIFQYYREEENGRGNFPPRFSGLQFPNYSSELNVNALELDDSALYLCASSLAGGETQYFGPGTRLLVL.

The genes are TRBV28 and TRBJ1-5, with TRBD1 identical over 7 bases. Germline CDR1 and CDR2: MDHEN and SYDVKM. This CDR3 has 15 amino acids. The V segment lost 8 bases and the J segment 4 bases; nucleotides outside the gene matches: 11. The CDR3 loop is CASLSTGAGNQPQHF. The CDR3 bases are TGTGCCAGCCTATCCACAGGGGCGGGGAATCAGCCCCAGCATTTT.

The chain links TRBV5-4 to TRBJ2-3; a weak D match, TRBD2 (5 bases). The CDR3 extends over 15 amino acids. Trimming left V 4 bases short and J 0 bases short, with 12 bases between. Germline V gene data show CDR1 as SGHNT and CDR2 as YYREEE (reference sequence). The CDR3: CASSTDSSSTDTQYF. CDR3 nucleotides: TGTGCCAGCAGCACGGACTCATCTAGCACAGATACGCAGTATTTT.

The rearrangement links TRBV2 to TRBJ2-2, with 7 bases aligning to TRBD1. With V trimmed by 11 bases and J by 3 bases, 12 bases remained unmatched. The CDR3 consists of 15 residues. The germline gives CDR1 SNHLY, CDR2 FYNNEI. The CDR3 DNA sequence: TGTGCCGCCAGCGTGAGGGGGCTTGACACCGGGGAGCTGTTTTTT. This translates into CAASVRGLDTGELFF.

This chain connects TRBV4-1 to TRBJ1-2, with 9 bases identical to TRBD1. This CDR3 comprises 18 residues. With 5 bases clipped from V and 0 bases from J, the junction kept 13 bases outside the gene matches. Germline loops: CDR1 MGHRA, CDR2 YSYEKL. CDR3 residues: CASSSYSGTGISNYGYTF. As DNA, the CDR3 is TGCGCCAGCAGCTCTTATTCCGGGACAGGGATCTCTAACTATGGCTACACCTTC.

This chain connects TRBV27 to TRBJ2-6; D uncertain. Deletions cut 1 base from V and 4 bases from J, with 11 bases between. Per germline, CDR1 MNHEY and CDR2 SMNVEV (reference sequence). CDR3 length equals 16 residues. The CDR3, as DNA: TGTGCCAGCAGTTTATACAGCTTGAAGGGGGCCAACGTCCTGACTTTC. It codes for CASSLYSLKGANVLTF.

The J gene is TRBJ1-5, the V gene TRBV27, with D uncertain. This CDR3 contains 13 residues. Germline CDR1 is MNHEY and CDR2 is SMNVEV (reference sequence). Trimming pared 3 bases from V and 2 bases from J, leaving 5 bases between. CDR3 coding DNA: TGTGCCAGCAGTTTCGGGGGCAATCAGCCCCAGCATTTT. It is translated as CASSFGGNQPQHF.

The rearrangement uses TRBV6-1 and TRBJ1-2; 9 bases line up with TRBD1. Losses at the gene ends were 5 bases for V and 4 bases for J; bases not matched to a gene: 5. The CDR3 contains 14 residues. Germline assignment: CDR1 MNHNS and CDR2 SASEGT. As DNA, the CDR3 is TGTGCCAGCAGTCCACAGGGGGCCAGCTATGGCTACACCTTC. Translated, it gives CASSPQGASYGYTF.

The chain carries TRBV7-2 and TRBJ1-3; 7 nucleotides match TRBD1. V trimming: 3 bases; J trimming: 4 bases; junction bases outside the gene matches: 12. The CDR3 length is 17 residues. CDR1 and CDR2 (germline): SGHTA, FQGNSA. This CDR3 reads CASSLPSRGKIGNTIYF. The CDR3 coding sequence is TGTGCCAGCAGCTTGCCAAGCAGGGGGAAAATAGGAAACACCATATATTTT.

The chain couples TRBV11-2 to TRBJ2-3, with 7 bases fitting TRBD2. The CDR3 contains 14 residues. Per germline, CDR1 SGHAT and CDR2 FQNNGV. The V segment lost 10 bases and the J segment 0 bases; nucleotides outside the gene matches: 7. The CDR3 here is CATTRGGSTDTQYF. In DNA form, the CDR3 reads TGTGCCACCACTCGCGGGGGTAGCACAGATACGCAGTATTTT.

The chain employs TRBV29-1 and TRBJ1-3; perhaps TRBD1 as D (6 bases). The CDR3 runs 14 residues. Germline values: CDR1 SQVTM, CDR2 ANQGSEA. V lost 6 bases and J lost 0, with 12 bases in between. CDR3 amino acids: CSVPGAASGNTIYF. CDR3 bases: TGCAGCGTCCCAGGGGCCGCCTCTGGAAACACCATATATTTT. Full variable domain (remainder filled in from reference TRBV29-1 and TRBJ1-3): SAVISQKPSRDICQRGTSLTIQCQVDSQVTMMFWYRQQPGQSLTLIATANQGSEATYESGFVIDKFPISRPNLTFSTLTVSNMSPEDSSIYLCSVPGAASGNTIYFGEGSWLTVV.

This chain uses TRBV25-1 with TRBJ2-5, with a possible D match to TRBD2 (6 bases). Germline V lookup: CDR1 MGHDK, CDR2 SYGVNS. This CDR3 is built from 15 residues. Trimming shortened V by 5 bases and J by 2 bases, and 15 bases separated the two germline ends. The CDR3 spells CASSNWEELQETQYF. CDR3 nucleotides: TGTGCCAGCAGTAACTGGGAGGAGTTACAAGAGACCCAGTACTTC.

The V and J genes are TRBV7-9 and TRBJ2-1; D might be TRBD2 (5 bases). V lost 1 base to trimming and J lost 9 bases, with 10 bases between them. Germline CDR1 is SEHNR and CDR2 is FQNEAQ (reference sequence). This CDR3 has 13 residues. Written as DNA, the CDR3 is TGTGCCAGCAGCTTAGAAGGCGGAGGTGAGCAGTTCTTC. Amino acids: CASSLEGGGEQFF.

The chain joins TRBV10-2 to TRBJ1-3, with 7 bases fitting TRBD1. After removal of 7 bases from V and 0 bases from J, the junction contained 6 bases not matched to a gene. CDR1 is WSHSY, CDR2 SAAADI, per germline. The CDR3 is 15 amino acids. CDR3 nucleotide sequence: TGCGCCAGCACCGCAGGGACAGCCTCTGGAAACACCATATATTTT. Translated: CASTAGTASGNTIYF.

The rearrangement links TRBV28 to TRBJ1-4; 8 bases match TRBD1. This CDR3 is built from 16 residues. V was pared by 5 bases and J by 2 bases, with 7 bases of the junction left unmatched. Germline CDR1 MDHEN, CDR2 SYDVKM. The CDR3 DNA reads TGTGCCAGCAGTAAGACAGGGGTTTTTACTAATGAAAAACTGTTTTTT. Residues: CASSKTGVFTNEKLFF.

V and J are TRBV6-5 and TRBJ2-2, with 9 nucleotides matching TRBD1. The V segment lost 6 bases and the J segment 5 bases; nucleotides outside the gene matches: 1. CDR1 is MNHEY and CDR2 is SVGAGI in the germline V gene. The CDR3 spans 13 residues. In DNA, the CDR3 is TGTGCCAGCAGGGGACAGGGTACCGGGGAGCTGTTTTTT. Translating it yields CASRGQGTGELFF.

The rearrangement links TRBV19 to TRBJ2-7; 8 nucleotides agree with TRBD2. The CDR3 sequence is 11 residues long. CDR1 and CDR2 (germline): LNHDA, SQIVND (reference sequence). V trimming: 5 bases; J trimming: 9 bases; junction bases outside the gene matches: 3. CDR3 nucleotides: TGTGCCAGTAGTCGGGGGGGCTGGCAGTACTTC. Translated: CASSRGGWQYF.

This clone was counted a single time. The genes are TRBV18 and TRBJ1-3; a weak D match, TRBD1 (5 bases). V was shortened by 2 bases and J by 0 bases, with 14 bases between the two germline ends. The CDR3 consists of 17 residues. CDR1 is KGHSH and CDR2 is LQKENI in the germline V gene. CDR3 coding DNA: TGTGCCAGCTCACCATTACCACAGGTTCTCTCTGGAAACACCATATATTTT. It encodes CASSPLPQVLSGNTIYF.

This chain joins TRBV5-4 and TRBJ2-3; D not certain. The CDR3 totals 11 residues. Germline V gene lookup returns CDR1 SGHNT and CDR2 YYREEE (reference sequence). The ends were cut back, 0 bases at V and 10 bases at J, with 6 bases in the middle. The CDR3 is CASSLAFAQYF. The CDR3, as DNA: TGTGCCAGCAGCTTGGCGTTTGCGCAGTATTTT.

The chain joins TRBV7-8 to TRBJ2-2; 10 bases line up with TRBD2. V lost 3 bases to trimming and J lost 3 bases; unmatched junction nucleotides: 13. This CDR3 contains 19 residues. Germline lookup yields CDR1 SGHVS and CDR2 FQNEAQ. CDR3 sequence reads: CASSLPLYSSGGDTGELFF. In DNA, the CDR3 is TGTGCCAGCAGCTTGCCTCTTTATTCTAGCGGGGGAGACACCGGGGAGCTGTTTTTT. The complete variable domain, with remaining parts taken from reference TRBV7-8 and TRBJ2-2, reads GAGVSQSPRYKVAKRGQDVALRCDPISGHVSLFWYQQALGQGPEFLTYFQNEAQLDKSGLPSDRFFAERPEGSVSTLKIQRTQQEDSAVYLCASSLPLYSSGGDTGELFFGEGSRLTVL.